The rows below give T cell receptor beta chains drawn from one sample of a study of blood T cell repertoires in COVID-19. TCRdb keeps only in-frame clones here, not all; method: immunoSEQ multiplex PCR. The sample yields about 160,000 clones, around 85% seen once. The sequenced sample was peripheral blood. Source of these receptors: a man in his 60s who had recovered from COVID-19. Each CDR3 is given with its conserved first and last residue. The D gene is left open where the match is weak. Size is stated for part of the rows, as once, few or many counts, or as a class when the clone is expanded.

DNA: TGCGCCAGCAGCGAAAGGGGGTACGAGCAGTACTTC; CDR3: CASSERGYEQYF; length: 12; V: TRBV5-1; J: TRBJ2-7; size: NA; D: NA
DNA: TGTGCCAGCAGCCGGGGACTAGTGTGGGATACGCAGTATTTT; CDR3: CASSRGLVWDTQYF; length: 14; V: TRBV7-3; J: TRBJ2-3; size: once; D: TRBD2
DNA: TGCGCCAGCAGCTTAACAGCCCCGAGCACCATGAACACTGAAGCTTTCTTT; CDR3: CASSLTAPSTMNTEAFF; length: 17; V: TRBV5-1; J: TRBJ1-1; size: few; D: NA
DNA: TGTGCCATCAGCTACGCCAGGTACGAGCAGTACTTC; CDR3: CAISYARYEQYF; length: 12; V: TRBV10-3; J: TRBJ2-7; size: NA; D: NA
DNA: TGTGCCAGCAGTTCCCTTGCAGGTGGCACCTTC; CDR3: CASSSLAGGTF; length: 11; V: TRBV12-3/TRBV12-4; J: TRBJ1-2; size: NA; D: NA
DNA: TGTGCCAGCAGTCCTGGGACTACCTACGAGCAGTACTTC; CDR3: CASSPGTTYEQYF; length: 13; V: TRBV3-1/TRBV3-2; J: TRBJ2-7; size: NA; D: TRBD2
DNA: TGTGCCAGCAGTCCCTATCGACAACTTGAAGCTTTCTTT; CDR3: CASSPYRQLEAFF; length: 13; V: TRBV12-3/TRBV12-4; J: TRBJ1-1; size: NA; D: NA
DNA: TGTGCCAGCAGCCTACAGGGGGCGCAGGGTGAAAAACTGTTTTTT; CDR3: CASSLQGAQGEKLFF; length: 15; V: TRBV7-9; J: TRBJ1-4; size: NA; D: TRBD1
DNA: TGCAGCGTTCCTAGGACAGCTAACTATGGCTACACCTTC; CDR3: CSVPRTANYGYTF; length: 13; V: TRBV29-1; J: TRBJ1-2; size: NA; D: NA
DNA: TGTGCCAGTAGTACGACAGGGGATAGCAATCAGCCCCAGCATTTT; CDR3: CASSTTGDSNQPQHF; length: 15; V: TRBV19; J: TRBJ1-5; size: NA; D: TRBD1
DNA: TGTGCCATCGGGCGGGAGTCCAATCAGCCCCAGCATTTT; CDR3: CAIGRESNQPQHF; length: 13; V: TRBV10-3; J: TRBJ1-5; size: NA; D: NA
DNA: TGCGCCAGCAGTCAATTGGGTGTGATGGACAGTAGCAATCAGCCCCAGCATTTT; CDR3: CASSQLGVMDSSNQPQHF; length: 18; V: TRBV23-1; J: TRBJ1-5; size: NA; D: NA
DNA: TGTGCCAGCAGTTACAGGGGACAGGCCAATTCACCCCTCCACTTT; CDR3: CASSYRGQANSPLHF; length: 15; V: TRBV6-5; J: TRBJ1-6; size: NA; D: TRBD1
DNA: TGTGCCAGCAGACAACTAGCGGGCTCCTACAATGAGCAGTTCTTC; CDR3: CASRQLAGSYNEQFF; length: 15; V: TRBV7-2; J: TRBJ2-1; size: NA; D: TRBD2
DNA: TGTGCCAGCAGCCAAGAGAACTTCGGTAGGGGGGGTGTCGGGTCGGGAGATACGCAGTATTTT; CDR3: CASSQENFGRGGVGSGDTQYF; length: 21; V: TRBV4-2; J: TRBJ2-3; size: NA; D: NA
DNA: TGTGCCAGCAGCTTCGGAACTAGCGGGGGTGAGACCCAGTACTTC; CDR3: CASSFGTSGGETQYF; length: 15; V: TRBV5-6; J: TRBJ2-5; size: NA; D: TRBD2
DNA: TGTGCCAGCAGTTTAGATCTTTGGCAGAATAGCAATCAGCCCCAGCATTTT; CDR3: CASSLDLWQNSNQPQHF; length: 17; V: TRBV28; J: TRBJ1-5; size: NA; D: NA
DNA: TGTGCCAGTAGCCGAAGGACAGGGGGCGGGCTGAACACTGAAGCTTTCTTT; CDR3: CASSRRTGGGLNTEAFF; length: 17; V: TRBV19; J: TRBJ1-1; size: NA; D: TRBD1
DNA: TGTGCCAGTAGTAGTAACAGGGGAACTGAAGCTTTCTTT; CDR3: CASSSNRGTEAFF; length: 13; V: TRBV19; J: TRBJ1-1; size: NA; D: TRBD1
DNA: TGTGCCAGCAGTTTGTCAGGGAATAGCGGCTACACCTTC; CDR3: CASSLSGNSGYTF; length: 13; V: TRBV12-3/TRBV12-4; J: TRBJ1-2; size: NA; D: NA
DNA: TGTGCCAGCAGCTTAGCTAGCGGGACTAGCACCGGGGAGCTGTTTTTT; CDR3: CASSLASGTSTGELFF; length: 16; V: TRBV7-9; J: TRBJ2-2; size: NA; D: TRBD2
DNA: TGTGCCAGCAGCCACGACAGGATCATGAACACTGAAGCTTTCTTT; CDR3: CASSHDRIMNTEAFF; length: 15; V: TRBV7-9; J: TRBJ1-1; size: NA; D: NA
DNA: TGTGCCAGTAGTATCTCCAGAGGCTTGAACTATGGCTACACCTTC; CDR3: CASSISRGLNYGYTF; length: 15; V: TRBV19; J: TRBJ1-2; size: NA; D: NA
DNA: TGTGCCACCAGCAGAGCCCTAGGGACAGAAGCTTTCTTT; CDR3: CATSRALGTEAFF; length: 13; V: TRBV15; J: TRBJ1-1; size: NA; D: NA
DNA: TGTGCCAGCAGCCCAAACAGGGGGACTGAAGCTTTCTTT; CDR3: CASSPNRGTEAFF; length: 13; V: TRBV7-3; J: TRBJ1-1; size: once; D: TRBD1
DNA: TGTGCCACCAGTGAACCTGGTCCGGGCACTGAAGCTTTCTTT; CDR3: CATSEPGPGTEAFF; length: 14; V: TRBV24-1; J: TRBJ1-1; size: NA; D: NA
DNA: TGTGCCAGTAGATCTCCCCTTCGACAGTTCTATGGCTACACCTTC; CDR3: CASRSPLRQFYGYTF; length: 15; V: TRBV19; J: TRBJ1-2; size: NA; D: NA
DNA: TGTGCCAGCAGCCCCGGGACAGGGAATTTTGAGCAGTTCTTC; CDR3: CASSPGTGNFEQFF; length: 14; V: TRBV5-5; J: TRBJ2-1; size: NA; D: TRBD1
DNA: TGTGCCAGTAGCTATTTGGACAACCTTAACTATGGCTACACCTTC; CDR3: CASSYLDNLNYGYTF; length: 15; V: TRBV19; J: TRBJ1-2; size: few; D: NA
DNA: TGTGCCAGCAGCTTACAGGGGGTGTCCGGGGAGCTGTTTTTT; CDR3: CASSLQGVSGELFF; length: 14; V: TRBV11-3; J: TRBJ2-2; size: NA; D: TRBD1
DNA: TGTGCCACCAGCGTCGAACGAGGTCCTAACTATGGCTACACCTTC; CDR3: CATSVERGPNYGYTF; length: 15; V: TRBV15; J: TRBJ1-2; size: NA; D: NA
DNA: TGTGCCAGTACTGTGGAGGGTCCTTTTGGGGGGGCGCAGTATTTT; CDR3: CASTVEGPFGGAQYF; length: 15; V: TRBV19; J: TRBJ2-3; size: few; D: TRBD2
DNA: TGTGCCAGCTCAGCCGACAGGGCGACCCCCGACTACGAGCAGTACTTC; CDR3: CASSADRATPDYEQYF; length: 16; V: TRBV18; J: TRBJ2-7; size: NA; D: TRBD1
DNA: TGTGCCAGAAGCTTAGTACGCGGCGGGGGCTTTCGTCGGGCAGATACGCAGTATTTT; CDR3: CARSLVRGGGFRRADTQYF; length: 19; V: TRBV7-5; J: TRBJ2-3; size: NA; D: NA
DNA: TGTGCCAGCAACCCCCCAGGGTACAATGAGCAGTTCTTC; CDR3: CASNPPGYNEQFF; length: 13; V: TRBV12-3/TRBV12-4; J: TRBJ2-1; size: NA; D: NA
DNA: TGTGCCACCAGTGATCCCACTAGCGGGGGGCCCAATGAGCAGTTCTTC; CDR3: CATSDPTSGGPNEQFF; length: 16; V: TRBV24-1; J: TRBJ2-1; size: NA; D: TRBD2
DNA: TGTGCCAGCAGTTTATCTGCAGGGGGCACAGATACGCAGTATTTT; CDR3: CASSLSAGGTDTQYF; length: 15; V: TRBV27; J: TRBJ2-3; size: NA; D: NA
DNA: TGCGCCAGCAGCCAAGCCGGCGGGAGCTCCTACAATGAGCAGTTCTTC; CDR3: CASSQAGGSSYNEQFF; length: 16; V: TRBV4-1; J: TRBJ2-1; size: NA; D: TRBD2
DNA: TGCGCCAGCAGCCAAGATCCCAGGGAATCCCAAGCTAACTATGGCTACACCTTC; CDR3: CASSQDPRESQANYGYTF; length: 18; V: TRBV4-1; J: TRBJ1-2; size: many; D: NA
DNA: TGTGCCAGCAGCTCCGGGACAGGGTGGGGGGACTATGGCTACACCTTC; CDR3: CASSSGTGWGDYGYTF; length: 16; V: TRBV5-6; J: TRBJ1-2; size: NA; D: TRBD1
DNA: TGCAGCACCGGCAGCGGGGGTGCCTCTATTTACGAGCAGTACTTC; CDR3: CSTGSGGASIYEQYF; length: 15; V: TRBV29-1; J: TRBJ2-7; size: once; D: TRBD2
DNA: TGTGCCAGCAGCGTCCCGAGGGGACTCCAAGACACCGGGGAGCTGTTTTTT; CDR3: CASSVPRGLQDTGELFF; length: 17; V: TRBV9; J: TRBJ2-2; size: NA; D: NA
DNA: TGCGCCAGCACGCTACGACAGGGAGACCCCGAGCAGTACTTC; CDR3: CASTLRQGDPEQYF; length: 14; V: TRBV23-1; J: TRBJ2-7; size: NA; D: TRBD1